This is a list of T cell receptor beta chains from one sample in a study of CD8+CD57+ T cells in acquired aplastic anemia. TCRdb called the reads again in MiXCR, with one record for every CDR3 protein. The data contain around 190,000 distinct CDR3 sequences, approximately 60% of them singletons. Material: sorted CD4+, CD8+, or CD8+CD57+ T cells (not recorded which) from PBMCs. These receptors all come from a human donor in good health. The CDR3 runs from the conserved cysteine through the conserved F or W. D genes are given only for firm matches. Clone size is stated in some rows and not others, as once, few, many or a class when expanded.

TRBJ2-2 - - TRBV11-2 TGTGCCAGCGCGGTGAACACCGGGGAGCTGTTGTTT CASAVNTGELLF
TRBJ1-1 - - TRBV2 TGTGCCAGCAGTGAAGGTCTTGGCACTGAAGCTTTCTTT CASSEGLGTEAFF
TRBJ2-3 many - TRBV15 TGTGCCACCAGCGTTGGGGGCACAGATACGCAGTATTTT CATSVGGTDTQYF
TRBJ2-2 - - TRBV7-8 TGTGCCAGCAGCTCGACTACCACCGGGGAGCTGTTTTTT CASSSTTTGELFF
TRBJ2-7 many TRBD2 TRBV20-1 TGCAGTGCCACGACTAGCGGCGGTCCGGGAGCCTACGAGCAGTACTTC CSATTSGGPGAYEQYF
TRBJ2-2 - TRBD2 TRBV9 TGTGCCAGCAGCGTAGAAGGTAGCGGGGGGGTGAACACCGGGGAGCTGTTTTTT CASSVEGSGGVNTGELFF
TRBJ1-2 - TRBD1 TRBV10-3 TGTGCCATCAGTGGGACAGGGGGCAACACCTTC CAISGTGGNTF
TRBJ2-1 - - TRBV10-3 TGTGCCATCAGTGAGACTCAGAGCTCCTACAATGAGCAGTTCTTC CAISETQSSYNEQFF
TRBJ2-2 many - TRBV12-3/TRBV12-4 TGTGCCAGCAGTCTGAACCCTACCGGGGAGCTGTTTTTT CASSLNPTGELFF
TRBJ1-5 - - TRBV2 TGTGCCAGCAGTTGGGGGACCTCATGGCCCCAGCATTTT CASSWGTSWPQHF
TRBJ2-5 - - TRBV6-2/TRBV6-3 TGTGCCAGCAGTTTTGGGGGCGACCTCGAGACCCAGTACTTC CASSFGGDLETQYF
TRBJ2-3 few TRBD1 TRBV19 TGTGCCACCCGGGGACAGGGGAGCCCAGATACGCAGTATTTT CATRGQGSPDTQYF
TRBJ2-5 - - TRBV7-7 TGTGCCAGCAGCTTAGTATATGTCTCACAAGAGACCCAGTACTTC CASSLVYVSQETQYF
TRBJ2-1 many TRBD2 TRBV9 TGTGCCAGCAGCCACAATAGCGGGGGCTACAATGAGCAGTTCTTC CASSHNSGGYNEQFF
TRBJ2-1 many - TRBV4-1 TGCGCCAGCAGCCAAGTTGGGGGCACCTACAATGAGCAGTTCTTC CASSQVGGTYNEQFF
TRBJ2-3 few - TRBV27 TGTGCCAGCAGCTGGATTAGAGGGGGTGAAAATACGCAGTATTTT CASSWIRGGENTQYF